Shown below are 18 T cell receptor beta chains from a single sample sequenced in a study of regulatory T cells in long-lasting Graves disease. According to the study, TCR beta libraries were built with iRepertoire HTBI primers and CDR3-region Arm-PCR. TCRdb processed the multiplex PCR reads anew with MiXCR; each CDR3 protein has one entry. The table lists 410,000 or so distinct CDR3 sequences, around 14% of them singletons. Time point of the sample: newly diagnosed GD, antithyroid drugs for less than 3 months. PBMCs were the source of the RNA used for TCR sequencing. The data also belong to a second study, concerning T cells in Graves' hyperthyroidism and ophthalmopathy.

The sample consisted of peripheral blood mononuclear cells (PBMCs), taken at new diagnosis, from a patient treated with antithyroid drugs. Every receptor here comes from a woman under 40 with Graves disease.

The chain carries TRBV7-2 and TRBJ2-3, with D hard to call. The CDR3 is 13 amino acids. V was cut by 3 bases and J by 5 bases, with 9 bases left in between. The germline V gene has CDR1 SGHTA and CDR2 FQGNSA. The CDR3 protein is CASSFRAEDTQYF. Here the CDR3 DNA reads TGTGCCAGCAGCTTTCGCGCGGAAGATACGCAGTATTTT.

There are many counts of this clonotype. The rearrangement links TRBV20-1 to TRBJ2-7; TRBD1 matches 7 bases. In germline, CDR1 is DFQATT, CDR2 SNEGSKA (reference sequence). The CDR3 runs to 13 residues. Trimming at V came to 3 bases and at J to 3 bases, leaving 5 bases not matched to a gene. Written as DNA, the CDR3 is TGCAGTGCTAGCTGGGGACAGATCTACGAGCAGTACTTC. This codes for CSASWGQIYEQYF.

V and J are TRBV30 and TRBJ2-1, with TRBD2 as a possible D gene (5 bases). Trimming left V 0 bases short and J 11 bases short, with 11 bases between. Germline values: CDR1 GTSNPN, CDR2 SVGIG (reference sequence). CDR3 length: 12 residues. CDR3 amino acids: CAWSVLVAKQFF. For the CDR3, the DNA is TGTGCCTGGAGTGTACTAGTAGCGAAGCAGTTCTTC.

This chain links TRBV3-1 with TRBJ2-7; 9 positions match TRBD2. V shed 3 bases, J shed 6 bases, and the junction held 6 bases outside the gene matches. The CDR3 spans 14 residues. Germline CDR1 and CDR2: LGHDT and YNNKEL (reference sequence). The CDR3 DNA sequence: TGTGCCAGCAGCCACACCGCGGGAGGGCCCGAGCAGTACTTC. As protein: CASSHTAGGPEQYF.

There are a few counts of this clonotype. J is TRBJ2-1 and V is TRBV20-1, with D possibly matching TRBD2 (8 bases). Germline V gene lookup returns CDR1 DFQATT and CDR2 SNEGSKA (reference sequence). V was shortened by 6 bases and J by 1 base, with 22 bases between the two germline ends. The CDR3 sequence is 17 residues long. In nucleotides, the CDR3 is TGCAGTGCACGGAGGGGGCTAGCGGGCAGGTCCTACAATGAGCAGTTCTTC. It codes for CSARRGLAGRSYNEQFF.

The table lists this clonotype with many counts. The chain joins TRBV20-1 to TRBJ2-2; D is unresolved. Trimming took 2 bases from V and 6 from J, leaving 10 bases between them. The CDR3 is 13 residues long. The germline CDR1 and CDR2 sequences are DFQATT and SNEGSKA (reference sequence). The DNA of the CDR3 is TGCAGTGCTAGAACATCCAGTGCCGGGGAGCTGTTTTTT. Protein product: CSARTSSAGELFF.

Here the CDR3 reads CASSSSLNEQFF. In DNA form, the CDR3 reads TGTGCCAGCAGCTCCTCCCTGAATGAGCAGTTCTTC. V usage is TRBV7-2 and J usage is TRBJ2-1; D gene uncertain. Deletions cut 4 bases from V and 7 bases from J, with 8 bases between. Germline CDR1 SGHTA, CDR2 FQGNSA. The CDR3 runs to 12 residues.

The chain has TRBV15 and TRBJ2-3; TRBD1 aligns across 8 bases. V lost 3 bases and J lost 4; bases outside the gene matches: 3. Germline V gene lookup returns CDR1 LNHNV and CDR2 YYDKDF (reference sequence). CDR3 length: 14 amino acids. In DNA form, the CDR3 reads TGTGCCACCAGCAGTTGGACAGGGCCAGATACGCAGTATTTT. Its translation: CATSSWTGPDTQYF. The full variable domain, in which reference TRBV15 and TRBJ2-3 provide the parts outside the CDR3, is DAMVIQNPRYQVTQFGKPVTLSCSQTLNHNVMYWYQQKSSQAPKLLFHYYDKDFNNEADTPDNFQSRRPNTSFCFLDIRSPGLGDTAMYLCATSSWTGPDTQYFGPGTRLTVL.

This clonotype has just a few counts. CDR3: CASSVTRGDEQFF. The CDR3 coding sequence is TGTGCCAGCAGCGTAACTCGGGGGGATGAGCAGTTCTTC. V is TRBV9 and J is TRBJ2-1, with 7 positions matching TRBD2. Germline V gene lookup returns CDR1 SGDLS and CDR2 YYNGEE. V lost 1 base to trimming and J lost 8 bases; unmatched junction nucleotides: 3. The CDR3 sequence is 13 residues long.

As regards this clonotype: Possible read error: a much larger clone is one base away. V usage is TRBV2 and J usage is TRBJ2-1; 9 bases match TRBD2. The CDR3 length is 13 residues. J gave up 10 bases and V 7 bases, and 8 bases lay outside the gene matches. In germline, CDR1 is SNHLY, CDR2 FYNNEI. The CDR3 reads CASIGLATYEQFF. CDR3 bases: TGTGCCAGCATCGGACTAGCGACTTACGAGCAGTTCTTC.

A few counts support this clonotype. The chain joins TRBV4-1 to TRBJ2-7, with D possibly TRBD2 on 5 matching bases. V was pared by 5 bases and J by 0 bases, with 11 bases between. The CDR3 is 14 residues long. Germline CDR1 is MGHRA and CDR2 is YSYEKL. CDR3 sequence reads: CASSSDLFSYEQYF. CDR3 DNA sequence: TGCGCCAGCAGCTCGGACTTATTCTCCTACGAGCAGTACTTC.

This clonotype has only one observation. The chain couples TRBV24-1 to TRBJ2-3, with a tentative D call TRBD2 (6 bases). Trimming stripped 1 base from V and 1 base from J, with 11 bases between. Germline CDR1 KGHDR, CDR2 SFDVKD. This CDR3 contains 16 residues. The CDR3 bases are TGTGCCACCAGTGATTTAGAGCCTAGCGGCACAGATACGCAGTATTTT. It translates to CATSDLEPSGTDTQYF.

In its sample, this clonotype was seen a few times. The chain combines TRBV20-1 with TRBJ2-2; 9 bases are a match to TRBD1. V was clipped by 3 bases and J by 3 bases; unmatched bases: 2. The CDR3 length is 14 residues. Germline loops: CDR1 DFQATT, CDR2 SNEGSKA (reference sequence). The CDR3 region has the DNA TGCAGTGCTAGGACAGGGGGGGACACCGGGGAGCTGTTTTTT. Translation gives CSARTGGDTGELFF.

This clonotype was detected ten times or more. The chain combines TRBV7-2 with TRBJ2-5; maybe TRBD1 (6 bases). This CDR3 contains 15 residues. The germline CDR1 and CDR2 sequences are SGHTA and FQGNSA. V shed 10 bases and J shed 4 bases, with 22 bases lying between them. The CDR3 sequence is CANRMGAQVGETQYF. As DNA, the CDR3 is TGTGCCAACCGGATGGGGGCCCAGGTGGGAGAGACCCAGTACTTC. The full variable domain, with the rest looked up from reference TRBV7-2 and TRBJ2-5, is GAGVSQSPSNKVTEKGKDVELRCDPISGHTALYWYRQSLGQGLEFLIYFQGNSAPDKSGLPSDRFSAERTGGSVSTLTIQRTQQEDSAVYLCANRMGAQVGETQYFGPGTRLLVL.

There are many counts of this clonotype. The chain recombines TRBV5-1 with TRBJ2-3; no reliable D call. The germline V and J ends were trimmed by 4 bases and 6 bases, with 27 bases remaining between them. Per germline, CDR1 SGHRS and CDR2 YFSETQ. This CDR3 region has 18 residues. The CDR3 reads CASSLPLQSAQLADTQYF. CDR3 nucleotides: TGCGCCAGCAGCCTCCCCCTACAGTCAGCACAGTTGGCGGATACGCAGTATTTT.

The chain links TRBV4-1 to TRBJ2-5; 8 positions agree with TRBD1. The trim removed 7 bases at V and 1 base at J, leaving 2 bases unmatched. This CDR3 has 13 amino acids. The germline V gene has CDR1 MGHRA and CDR2 YSYEKL. The CDR3 is CASTGTGQETQYF. CDR3 nucleotide sequence: TGCGCCAGCACCGGGACAGGCCAAGAGACCCAGTACTTC.

This clonotype was detected a few times. V usage is TRBV3-1 and J usage is TRBJ1-3; D remains ambiguous. Germline assignment: CDR1 LGHDT and CDR2 YNNKEL (reference sequence). With 1 base removed from V and 2 bases from J, the gap between germline ends came to 12 bases. This CDR3 is 16 amino acids long. The chain's CDR3 is CASSQGTRITGNTIYF. CDR3 DNA sequence: TGTGCCAGCAGCCAAGGGACCAGGATTACTGGAAACACCATATATTTT.

A few counts support this clonotype. The chain employs TRBV7-8 and TRBJ1-1, with 11 bases identical to TRBD1. After removal of 3 bases from V and 3 bases from J, the junction contained 6 bases not matched to a gene. The CDR3 covers 16 residues. Germline loops: CDR1 SGHVS, CDR2 FQNEAQ. CDR3 residues: CASSFRRTGGHTEAFF. CDR3 nucleotides: TGTGCCAGCAGCTTCAGGAGGACAGGGGGCCACACTGAAGCTTTCTTT.